These 10 T cell receptor beta chains originate from one sample sequenced in a study of regulatory T cells in long-lasting Graves disease. To make TCR beta libraries, researchers used iRepertoire HTBI primers and Arm-PCR of CDR3 regions. TCRdb fed the multiplex PCR reads into MiXCR, producing one record per CDR3 protein. This sample has about 440,000 distinct CDR3 sequences, with more than 13% found just once. Time point reported: newly diagnosed GD, antithyroid drugs for less than 3 months. Construction of the TCR library relied on RNA isolated from PBMCs. These data were also filed under a second study, of T cells in Graves' hyperthyroidism and ophthalmopathy.

The sequencing used peripheral blood mononuclear cells (PBMCs), collected at new diagnosis, from a patient treated with antithyroid drugs. Receptors were obtained from a woman aged 25 to 39 with Graves disease.

The genes are TRBV12-3 or TRBV12-4 and TRBJ2-7; the D call may be TRBD1 or TRBD2 (5 bases each). CDR3 length: 15 residues. Trimming removed 3 bases from V and 8 bases from J, with 20 bases in between. The CDR3 here is CASSLRGDYPGQQYF. CDR3 bases: TGTGCCAGCAGTTTGAGGGGAGACTACCCTGGCCAGCAGTACTTC.

Ten or more counts support this clonotype. The gene calls are TRBV5-1 and TRBJ2-2; 10 positions agree with TRBD1. Germline lookup yields CDR1 SGHRS and CDR2 YFSETQ. V shed 4 bases, J shed 3 bases, and the junction held 9 bases outside the gene matches. CDR3 length: 17 residues. The CDR3: CASSRPTGGFDTGELFF. In DNA, the CDR3 is TGCGCCAGCAGCCGCCCGACAGGGGGCTTCGACACCGGGGAGCTGTTTTTT.

This clonotype was seen many times. This rearrangement joins TRBV7-8 to TRBJ1-5, with unresolved D. Germline assignment: CDR1 SGHVS and CDR2 FQNEAQ. Trimming took off 2 bases at V and 4 bases at J, with 18 bases between the two ends. The CDR3 consists of 17 residues. The CDR3 bases are TGTGCCAGCAGCTTAATATCCGAGACCCCCCTGAATCAGCCCCAGCATTTT. Its translation is CASSLISETPLNQPQHF.

This chain joins TRBV7-9 and TRBJ2-5, with no clear D. This CDR3 is built from 14 residues. Germline V gives CDR1 SEHNR, CDR2 FQNEAQ (reference sequence). Trimming removed 6 bases at V and 3 bases at J, with 14 bases between. The CDR3 region has the DNA TGTGCCAGCAGTTCGTGGGTAGCAGAAGAGACCCAGTACTTC. It translates to CASSSWVAEETQYF. Full variable domain (rest looked up from reference TRBV7-9 and TRBJ2-5): DTGVSQNPRHKITKRGQNVTFRCDPISEHNRLYWYRQTLGQGPEFLTYFQNEAQLEKSRLLSDRFSAERPKGSFSTLEIQRTEQGDSAMYLCASSSWVAEETQYFGPGTRLLVL.

This chain joins TRBV30 and TRBJ1-3, with unresolved D. This CDR3 is built from 15 residues. Germline CDR1 and CDR2: GTSNPN and SVGIG (reference sequence). V was pared by 4 bases and J by 3 bases, with 16 bases between. The CDR3 sequence is CAWNPEAASGNTIYF. In DNA form, the CDR3 reads TGTGCCTGGAACCCCGAGGCCGCGAGTGGAAACACCATATATTTT.

Notes on this clonotype: Since a much larger clone is just one base distant, this may be a read error. The gene calls are TRBV27 and TRBJ2-2; no firm D call. V was shortened by 3 bases and J by 7 bases, with 3 bases between the two germline ends. In germline, CDR1 is MNHEY, CDR2 SMNVEV (reference sequence). The CDR3 has 11 residues. In DNA form, the CDR3 reads TGTGCCAGCAGTTTTTACGGGGAGCTGTTTTTT. This translates into CASSFYGELFF.

This clonotype has at least ten counts. CDR3 nucleotide sequence: TGTGCCAGCAGCCCCGTAAGGGTGAACACTGAAGCTTTCTTT. This translates into CASSPVRVNTEAFF. The chain recombines TRBV28 with TRBJ1-1; D is uncertain. The germline V and J ends were trimmed by 6 bases and 0 bases, with 11 bases remaining between them. CDR1 is MDHEN and CDR2 is SYDVKM in the germline V gene. The CDR3 is 14 residues long.

This clonotype was picked up a small number of times. This chain uses TRBV4-1 with TRBJ1-2; TRBD1 might be the D (6 bases). There are 16 residues in the CDR3. V lost 3 bases and J 1 base, leaving 15 bases between the germline ends. Germline V gene sequence: CDR1 MGHRA, CDR2 YSYEKL. Here the CDR3 reads CASSHRMDSYNYGYTF. The CDR3 nucleotides read TGCGCCAGCAGCCATCGGATGGACAGTTATAACTATGGCTACACCTTC.

V and J are TRBV9 and TRBJ2-7; possibly TRBD2 for D (6 bases). Trimming shortened V by 3 bases and J by 2 bases, and 21 bases separated the two germline ends. CDR3 size: 17 residues. CDR1 is SGDLS and CDR2 is YYNGEE in the germline V gene. Written as DNA, the CDR3 is TGTGCCAGCAGCGGGGGACTTTCGGGACTCACCACCTACGAGCAGTACTTC. It yields the protein CASSGGLSGLTTYEQYF.

The table lists this clonotype with a few counts. The rearrangement joins TRBV27 to TRBJ1-2; D not resolved. V shed 0 bases and J shed 6 bases, with 14 bases lying between them. There are 15 residues in the CDR3. Per germline, CDR1 MNHEY and CDR2 SMNVEV (reference sequence). CDR3 DNA: TGTGCCAGCAGTTTATCTGTTGGGCTTGTGGATGGCTACACCTTC. It yields the protein CASSLSVGLVDGYTF.